This is a list of T cell receptor beta chains from one sample in a study of memory CD4+ T cells and cytomegalovirus serostatus. TCRdb's table, derived via immunoSEQ multiplex PCR, lists solely in-frame clones and lacks some. The table has tens of thousands of clones, around four fifths seen once; the top ten hold around 0.83%. The source material was memory CD4+ T cells from blood. The source is an adult in good health and CMV-seronegative. CDR3s include the opening cysteine and the closing phenylalanine or tryptophan. A D gene is named only where the DNA matches it firmly. Size values are once, few and many counts, or a class for expanded clones, and some rows have none.

d_gene: -
j_gene: TRBJ2-7
abundance: -
v_gene: TRBV12-5
CDR3aa: CASGSGYEQYF
CDR3nt: TGTGCTAGTGGTTCAGGGTACGAGCAGTACTTC

d_gene: TRBD1
j_gene: TRBJ1-1
abundance: few
v_gene: TRBV7-8
CDR3aa: CASSPQTGMMNTEAFF
CDR3nt: TGTGCCAGCAGCCCGCAGACAGGGATGATGAACACTGAAGCTTTCTTT

d_gene: TRBD1
j_gene: TRBJ1-1
abundance: once
v_gene: TRBV18
CDR3aa: CASTRTGDMNTEAFF
CDR3nt: TGTGCCAGCACCAGGACAGGGGACATGAACACTGAAGCTTTCTTT

d_gene: -
j_gene: TRBJ1-1
abundance: -
v_gene: TRBV2
CDR3aa: CASSENTNTEAFF
CDR3nt: TGTGCCAGCAGCGAAAATACGAACACTGAAGCTTTCTTT

d_gene: -
j_gene: TRBJ2-7
abundance: -
v_gene: TRBV2
CDR3aa: CASGRALYEQYF
CDR3nt: TGTGCCAGCGGACGGGCCCTCTACGAGCAGTACTTC

d_gene: -
j_gene: TRBJ2-3
abundance: -
v_gene: TRBV5-4
CDR3aa: CASSLASLVADTQYF
CDR3nt: TGTGCCAGCAGCTTGGCCTCACTAGTAGCAGATACGCAGTATTTT

d_gene: -
j_gene: TRBJ1-3
abundance: -
v_gene: TRBV6-1
CDR3aa: CASLGEGNSNTIYF
CDR3nt: TGTGCCAGCCTAGGGGAGGGAAATTCAAACACCATATATTTT

d_gene: -
j_gene: TRBJ1-1
abundance: -
v_gene: TRBV6-5
CDR3aa: CASSPYSGTNTEAFF
CDR3nt: TGTGCCAGCAGCCCCTACTCCGGGACGAACACTGAAGCTTTCTTT

d_gene: -
j_gene: TRBJ1-2
abundance: -
v_gene: TRBV5-4
CDR3aa: CASRDQVTNYGYTF
CDR3nt: TGTGCCAGCAGAGACCAGGTTACTAACTATGGCTACACCTTC

d_gene: -
j_gene: TRBJ1-6
abundance: -
v_gene: TRBV6-5
CDR3aa: CASSYSIGGPGSLHF
CDR3nt: TGTGCCAGCAGTTACTCGATCGGGGGCCCCGGGTCCCTCCACTTT

d_gene: -
j_gene: TRBJ1-1
abundance: -
v_gene: TRBV6-5
CDR3aa: CASSDPPTEAFF
CDR3nt: TGTGCCAGCAGCGACCCCCCCACTGAAGCTTTCTTT

d_gene: TRBD1
j_gene: TRBJ2-7
abundance: -
v_gene: TRBV6-5
CDR3aa: CASSYLQGNDEQYF
CDR3nt: TGTGCCAGCAGTTACTTACAGGGGAACGACGAGCAGTACTTC

d_gene: TRBD1
j_gene: TRBJ2-7
abundance: -
v_gene: TRBV6-5
CDR3aa: CASSPTGLYEQYF
CDR3nt: TGTGCCAGCAGTCCGACAGGGCTGTACGAGCAGTACTTC

d_gene: TRBD1
j_gene: TRBJ1-6
abundance: few
v_gene: TRBV5-1
CDR3aa: CASSLRSSGTGNSPLHF
CDR3nt: TGCGCCAGCAGCCTAAGATCATCCGGGACAGGCAATTCACCCCTCCACTTT

d_gene: TRBD2
j_gene: TRBJ2-2
abundance: -
v_gene: TRBV7-2
CDR3aa: CASSLALGLAGGPNTGELFF
CDR3nt: TGTGCCAGCAGCCTAGCGTTAGGACTAGCGGGGGGGCCCAACACCGGGGAGCTGTTTTTT

d_gene: -
j_gene: TRBJ1-3
abundance: -
v_gene: TRBV6-5
CDR3aa: CASSLSRASGNTIYF
CDR3nt: TGTGCCAGCAGCCTCTCCCGGGCCTCTGGAAACACCATATATTTT

d_gene: -
j_gene: TRBJ1-1
abundance: -
v_gene: TRBV5-1
CDR3aa: CASRSQVGTEAFF
CDR3nt: TGCGCCAGCAGGTCACAGGTGGGCACTGAAGCTTTCTTT

d_gene: TRBD1
j_gene: TRBJ2-7
abundance: -
v_gene: TRBV5-5
CDR3aa: CASSLAGTGIYEQYF
CDR3nt: TGTGCCAGCAGCTTGGCGGGGACAGGGATCTACGAGCAGTACTTC

d_gene: -
j_gene: TRBJ1-3
abundance: -
v_gene: TRBV4-2
CDR3aa: CASRKGTSGNTIYF
CDR3nt: TGTGCCAGCCGGAAGGGTACCTCTGGAAACACCATATATTTT

d_gene: -
j_gene: TRBJ1-1
abundance: -
v_gene: TRBV5-6
CDR3aa: CASSSYDRPLNTEAFF
CDR3nt: TGTGCCAGCAGCTCCTACGACCGCCCCTTGAACACTGAAGCTTTCTTT

d_gene: TRBD1
j_gene: TRBJ2-5
abundance: -
v_gene: TRBV5-1
CDR3aa: CASSIGQGKETQYF
CDR3nt: TGCGCCAGCAGCATAGGACAGGGAAAAGAGACCCAGTACTTC

d_gene: -
j_gene: TRBJ2-5
abundance: few
v_gene: TRBV4-3
CDR3aa: CASSGTYQETQYF
CDR3nt: TGCGCCAGCAGTGGGACCTACCAAGAGACCCAGTACTTC

d_gene: -
j_gene: TRBJ1-1
abundance: -
v_gene: TRBV6-5
CDR3aa: CASSYGWGAFF
CDR3nt: TGTGCCAGCAGTTACGGCTGGGGGGCTTTCTTT

d_gene: -
j_gene: TRBJ2-2
abundance: -
v_gene: TRBV30
CDR3aa: CAWSGTGTAGELFF
CDR3nt: TGTGCCTGGAGTGGTACAGGGACGGCCGGGGAGCTGTTTTTT

d_gene: -
j_gene: TRBJ2-3
abundance: -
v_gene: TRBV19
CDR3aa: CASTPRAWRDTQYF
CDR3nt: TGTGCCAGTACCCCGCGCGCGTGGCGCGATACGCAGTATTTT

d_gene: TRBD1
j_gene: TRBJ1-1
abundance: medium-sized
v_gene: TRBV6-1
CDR3aa: CASSVDRGPEAFF
CDR3nt: TGTGCCAGCAGTGTGGACAGGGGCCCTGAAGCTTTCTTT

d_gene: -
j_gene: TRBJ1-1
abundance: -
v_gene: TRBV6-4
CDR3aa: CASSRIPSALPNTEAFF
CDR3nt: TGTGCCAGCAGTCGTATTCCGTCGGCTTTACCGAACACTGAAGCTTTCTTT

d_gene: TRBD1
j_gene: TRBJ1-1
abundance: -
v_gene: TRBV18
CDR3aa: CASSPSGTGLGTEAFF
CDR3nt: TGTGCCAGCTCACCAAGCGGGACAGGGTTGGGGACTGAAGCTTTCTTT

d_gene: -
j_gene: TRBJ1-6
abundance: -
v_gene: TRBV21-1
CDR3aa: CASSFRTGNSPLHF
CDR3nt: TGTGCCAGCAGCTTCCGGACAGGGAATTCACCCCTCCACTTT

d_gene: TRBD1
j_gene: TRBJ1-2
abundance: -
v_gene: TRBV2
CDR3aa: CASSKREGQGARYYGYTF
CDR3nt: TGTGCCAGCAGCAAAAGGGAGGGACAGGGGGCGCGTTACTATGGCTACACCTTC

d_gene: TRBD2
j_gene: TRBJ2-1
abundance: many
v_gene: TRBV5-1
CDR3aa: CASSIDLTSGLPYNEQFF
CDR3nt: TGCGCCAGCAGCATCGATTTGACTAGCGGGTTACCATACAATGAGCAGTTCTTC

d_gene: TRBD2
j_gene: TRBJ2-5
abundance: -
v_gene: TRBV18
CDR3aa: CASSPSSGETQYF
CDR3nt: TGTGCCAGCTCACCAAGTAGCGGGGAGACCCAGTACTTC

d_gene: TRBD2
j_gene: TRBJ2-5
abundance: -
v_gene: TRBV7-7
CDR3aa: CASSLRLAGANQETQYF
CDR3nt: TGTGCCAGCAGCTTGAGACTAGCGGGAGCCAACCAAGAGACCCAGTACTTC

d_gene: TRBD1
j_gene: TRBJ1-1
abundance: -
v_gene: TRBV6-5
CDR3aa: CASSTEQGEAFF
CDR3nt: TGTGCCAGCAGTACTGAACAGGGGGAGGCTTTCTTT

d_gene: -
j_gene: TRBJ2-5
abundance: once
v_gene: TRBV5-6
CDR3aa: CASSRKETQYF
CDR3nt: TGTGCCAGCAGCAGGAAAGAGACCCAGTACTTC

d_gene: TRBD2
j_gene: TRBJ2-1
abundance: -
v_gene: TRBV28
CDR3aa: CASSRLAGLYNEQFF
CDR3nt: TGTGCCAGCAGTAGACTAGCGGGGCTTTACAATGAGCAGTTCTTC

d_gene: TRBD2
j_gene: TRBJ2-2
abundance: -
v_gene: TRBV5-6
CDR3aa: CASSPPGLAGAGGELFF
CDR3nt: TGTGCCAGCAGCCCCCCGGGACTAGCGGGGGCCGGCGGGGAGCTGTTTTTT

d_gene: -
j_gene: TRBJ1-5
abundance: -
v_gene: TRBV5-1
CDR3aa: CASSFIGGNQPQHF
CDR3nt: TGCGCCAGCAGCTTCATAGGGGGAAATCAGCCCCAGCATTTT

d_gene: TRBD2
j_gene: TRBJ2-5
abundance: once
v_gene: TRBV5-4
CDR3aa: CASSLPGGGETQYF
CDR3nt: TGTGCCAGCAGCTTGCCTGGCGGGGGGGAGACCCAGTACTTC